The clone carrying this T cell receptor (beta chain) appeared a single time. Sequencing used immunoSEQ multiplex PCR; TCRdb keeps in-frame clones, though not all of them. Among 15,000 to 20,000 clones listed, approximately 78% were seen once. This entry belongs to a study of blood T cell repertoires in COVID-19. Study in general: Nucleic acid was either cDNA or gDNA, and it came from T cells, B-cell-depleted T cells, or PBMCs.

The length of the CDR3 is 14 residues. The germline V gene has CDR1 SGHAT and CDR2 FQNNGV. The germline V and J ends were trimmed by 5 bases and 8 bases, with 15 bases remaining between them. The sequenced sample consisted of peripheral blood. This TCR came from a man aged 55 to 70 with active or convalescent COVID-19. J is TRBJ1-4 and V is TRBV11-2; no definite D call. The CDR3 spells CASSTPAGGEKLFF. CDR3 DNA sequence: TGTGCCAGCAGCACCCCCGCGGGCGGGGAAAAACTGTTTTTT.